This T cell receptor beta chain is from a study of cytomegalovirus exposure and HLA in healthy donors. 60 Vbeta and 13 Jbeta primers were used in PCR. Sequenced by immunoSEQ multiplex PCR; TCRdb stores in-frame clones only, minus some. The sample records roughly 180,000 clones, roughly 80% being singletons. A few counts support this clone. One end of the junction does not line up with germline, which may come from a read error. Germline V gives CDR1 LNHDA, CDR2 SQIVND (reference sequence). The CDR3 is 16 amino acids. Material for sequencing was PBMCs. The clonotype originates from a man aged 25 to 40 in good health and CMV-seronegative. The chain employs TRBV19 and TRBJ1-5, with 8 nucleotides matching TRBD1. CDR3 DNA sequence: TGTGCCAGTAGTAAGGACAGGGAGGGTAGCTATCAGCCCCAGCATTTT. This gives the protein CASSKDREGSYQPQHF.